Given below is one T cell receptor (beta chain) in context. Its antigen remains unidentified. The sample comes from a study of radiotherapy plus CTLA-4 blockade in lung cancer. Overall study context: Disease control was seen in over 25% of patients, objective responses in 15% to 20%. Study outcomes and limitations: Among blood TCR repertoires after radiotherapy plus ipilimumab, tumor-derived clones expanded. Reports identified early blood T cell clone dynamics, with interferon-beta, as the best response predictor.

Only in-frame clones appear in the TCRdb table, and some are missing; sequencing was by immunoSEQ multiplex PCR. The table has approximately 89,000 clones, 60% to 85% seen once. CDR1 KGHSH and CDR2 LQKENI come from the germline V gene. Trimming stripped 5 bases from V and 10 bases from J, with 18 bases between. The CDR3 sequence is 14 residues long. The sample consisted of peripheral blood, taken from a patient treated with radiotherapy plus ipilimumab. This clonotype originated in a human donor with non-small cell lung cancer who had a partial response to radiotherapy plus ipilimumab. Some clones in this sample may be carry-over from other donors' samples. The chain couples TRBV18 to TRBJ2-1; D is possibly TRBD1 (5 bases). The CDR3 is CASSEISRVEEQFF. The CDR3 DNA follows: TGTGCCAGCTCAGAAATATCCAGGGTTGAGGAGCAGTTCTTC.